What follows describes a single TCR beta chain. The repertoire was sequenced with immunoSEQ multiplex PCR; TCRdb's copy has only in-frame clones and lacks some. The repertoire includes about 94,000 clones, over 65% of them detected once, and roughly 50% sits in the top ten. This sample is part of a study of blood T cell repertoires in COVID-19. The CDR3 extends over 15 amino acids. After removal of 0 bases from V and 6 bases from J, the junction contained 7 bases not matched to a gene. CDR1 SGHNT and CDR2 YYREEE come from the germline V gene (reference sequence). The sequenced material came from peripheral blood. V gene TRBV5-4 combines with J gene TRBJ2-3, with TRBD1 matching over 7 bases. This clonotype originated in a human donor in a cohort sampled during active COVID-19. DNA for the CDR3: TGTGCCAGCAGCTTGGGAGGGGGCTCGAGGGATACGCAGTATTTT. It encodes CASSLGGGSRDTQYF. Supplemented by reference TRBV5-4 and TRBJ2-3, the full variable domain reads ETGVTQSPTHLIKTRGQQVTLRCSSQSGHNTVSWYQQALGQGPQFIFQYYREEENGRGNFPPRFSGLQFPNYSSELNVNALELDDSALYLCASSLGGGSRDTQYFGPGTRLTVL.